This T cell receptor (beta chain) was sequenced in a study of blood T cell repertoires in COVID-19. In the source study's methods: Using reference gene primer amplification, nucleated cell counts were estimated. Sequencing used immunoSEQ multiplex PCR; TCRdb keeps in-frame clones, though not all of them. V and J calls and clone size are copied from that table; D and trimming were computed from the DNA. The sample lists around 170,000 clones, less than 85% seen once, with 3% in the top ten. Trimming removed 6 bases from V and 2 bases from J, with 11 bases in between. The CDR3 is made up of 14 amino acids. Germline CDR1 reads KGHSH; CDR2 reads LQKENI. This clone has a handful of counts.

The source is an elderly woman with acute or convalescent COVID-19. The sequenced material came from peripheral blood. The chain joins TRBV18 to TRBJ2-1; D might be TRBD1 (5 bases). The CDR3: CASSLQETYNEQFF. The DNA of the CDR3 is TGTGCCAGCTCTCTACAGGAGACCTACAATGAGCAGTTCTTC.